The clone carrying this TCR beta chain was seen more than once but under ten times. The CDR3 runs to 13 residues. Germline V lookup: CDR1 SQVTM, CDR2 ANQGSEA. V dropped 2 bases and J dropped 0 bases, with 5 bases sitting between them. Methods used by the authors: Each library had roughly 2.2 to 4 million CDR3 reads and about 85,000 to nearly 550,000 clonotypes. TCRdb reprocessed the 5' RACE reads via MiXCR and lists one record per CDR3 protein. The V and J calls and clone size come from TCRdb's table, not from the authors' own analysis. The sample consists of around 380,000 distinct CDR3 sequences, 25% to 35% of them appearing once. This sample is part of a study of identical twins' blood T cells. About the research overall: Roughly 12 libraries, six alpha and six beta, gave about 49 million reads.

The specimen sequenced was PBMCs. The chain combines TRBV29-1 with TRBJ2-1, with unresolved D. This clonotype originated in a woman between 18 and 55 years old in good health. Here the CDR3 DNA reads TGCAGCGTTGAAATTATCTCCTACAATGAGCAGTTCTTC. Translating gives CSVEIISYNEQFF.